The rows below give T cell receptor beta chains drawn from one sample of a study of shared clonotypes between healthy human individuals. The repertoire was sequenced with immunoSEQ multiplex PCR; TCRdb's copy has only in-frame clones and lacks some. The table records about 2,500,000 clones, more than 90% of them present only once. Sequencing was carried out using naive CD4+ T cells sorted from blood. These receptors were obtained from a young man in good health. Each CDR3 is given without its conserved first and last residue. Some rows mark clone size as missing; the rest say once, few, many or name a class of expanded clone.

j_gene | len | v_gene | abundance | CDR3aa
TRBJ2-1 | 12 | TRBV19 | NA | ASSRRVPYNEQF
TRBJ1-2 | 10 | TRBV6-5 | once | ASSSFIGSYT
TRBJ1-1 | 11 | TRBV5-6 | NA | ASRLASNTEAF
TRBJ2-5 | 13 | TRBV5-1 | NA | ASSTGQGVQETQY
TRBJ2-7 | 12 | TRBV10-3 | NA | AISGDQITYEQY
TRBJ2-3 | 11 | TRBV10-3 | NA | AIMSGVTDTQY
TRBJ2-2 | 11 | TRBV10-1 | NA | ASSLPNTGELF
TRBJ2-5 | 11 | TRBV4-1 | NA | ASSREFQETQY
TRBJ2-3 | 15 | TRBV5-1 | NA | ASSTGLAGLATDTQY
TRBJ2-7 | 12 | TRBV9 | NA | ASSVAGTPYEQY
TRBJ2-5 | 14 | TRBV5-1 | NA | ASSSGTSGLKETQY
TRBJ2-3 | 14 | TRBV5-4 | NA | ASRAGPEQDTDTQY
TRBJ2-3 | 13 | TRBV6-1 | NA | ASSGRVPFTDTQY
TRBJ2-1 | 12 | TRBV15 | NA | ATSRDIREGGRF
TRBJ1-2 | 15 | TRBV18 | NA | ASSPPAPGLRNYGYT
TRBJ1-2 | 12 | TRBV27 | NA | ASSLSYSNYGYT
TRBJ2-3 | 13 | TRBV5-1 | NA | ASSLGAGSTDTQY
TRBJ2-7 | 10 | TRBV2 | NA | ASSTTWYEQY